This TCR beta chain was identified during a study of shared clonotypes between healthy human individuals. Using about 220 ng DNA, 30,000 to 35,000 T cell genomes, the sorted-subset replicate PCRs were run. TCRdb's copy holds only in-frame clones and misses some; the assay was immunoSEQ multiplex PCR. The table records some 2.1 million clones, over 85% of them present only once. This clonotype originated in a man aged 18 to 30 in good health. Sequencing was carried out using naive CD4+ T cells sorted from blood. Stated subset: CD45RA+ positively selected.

Here the CDR3 reads CASSEGGAGYRALHF. The CDR3 coding sequence is TGTGCCAGCAGTGAAGGGGGGGCAGGGTATAGGGCCCTCCACTTT. V usage is TRBV6-1 and J usage is TRBJ1-6; TRBD1 is a possible D gene (6 bases). Trimming cost V 1 base and J 14 bases, with 18 bases left between them. The CDR3 has 15 amino acids. Germline lookup yields CDR1 MNHNS and CDR2 SASEGT.